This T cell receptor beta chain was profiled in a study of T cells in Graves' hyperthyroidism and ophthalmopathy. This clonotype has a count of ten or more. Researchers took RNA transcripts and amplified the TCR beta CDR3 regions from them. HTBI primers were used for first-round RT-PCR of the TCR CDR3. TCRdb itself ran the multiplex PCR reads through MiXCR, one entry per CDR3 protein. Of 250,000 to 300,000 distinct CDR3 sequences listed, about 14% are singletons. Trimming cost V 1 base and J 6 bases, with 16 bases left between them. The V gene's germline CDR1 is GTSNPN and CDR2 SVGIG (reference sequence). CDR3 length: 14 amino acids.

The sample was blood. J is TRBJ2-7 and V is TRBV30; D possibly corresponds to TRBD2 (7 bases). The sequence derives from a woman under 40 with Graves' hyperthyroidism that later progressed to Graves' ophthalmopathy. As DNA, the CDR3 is TGTGCCTGGAGTGGGGGGGGCCGAGGGGTCGAGCAGTACTTC. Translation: CAWSGGGRGVEQYF.